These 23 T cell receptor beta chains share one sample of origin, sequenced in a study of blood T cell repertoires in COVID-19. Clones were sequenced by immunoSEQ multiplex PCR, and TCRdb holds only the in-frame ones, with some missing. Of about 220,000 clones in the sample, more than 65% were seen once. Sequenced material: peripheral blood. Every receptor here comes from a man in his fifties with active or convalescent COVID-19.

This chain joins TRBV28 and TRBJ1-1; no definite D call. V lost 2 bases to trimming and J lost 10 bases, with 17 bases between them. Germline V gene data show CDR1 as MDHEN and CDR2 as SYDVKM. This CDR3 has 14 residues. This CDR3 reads CASSLIVGSGGAFF. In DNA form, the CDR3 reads TGTGCCAGCAGTTTAATCGTGGGTTCTGGAGGAGCTTTCTTT. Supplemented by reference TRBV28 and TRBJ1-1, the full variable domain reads DVKVTQSSRYLVKRTGEKVFLECVQDMDHENMFWYRQDPGLGLRLIYFSYDVKMKEKGDIPEGYSVSREKKERFSLILESASTNQTSMYLCASSLIVGSGGAFFGQGTRLTVV.

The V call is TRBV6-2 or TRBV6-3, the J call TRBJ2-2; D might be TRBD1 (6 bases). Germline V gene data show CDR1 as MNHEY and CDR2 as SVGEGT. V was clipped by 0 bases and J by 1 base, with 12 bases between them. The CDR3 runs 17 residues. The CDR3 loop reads CASSYSYRVLNTGELFF. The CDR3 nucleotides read TGTGCCAGCAGTTACTCTTACAGGGTACTGAACACCGGGGAGCTGTTTTTT.

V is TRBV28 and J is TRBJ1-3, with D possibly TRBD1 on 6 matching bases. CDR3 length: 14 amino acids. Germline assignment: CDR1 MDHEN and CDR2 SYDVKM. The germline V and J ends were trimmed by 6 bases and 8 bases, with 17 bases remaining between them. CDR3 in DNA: TGTGCCAGCAGCTCCAGACCACAGGGAGACACCATATATTTT. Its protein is CASSSRPQGDTIYF.

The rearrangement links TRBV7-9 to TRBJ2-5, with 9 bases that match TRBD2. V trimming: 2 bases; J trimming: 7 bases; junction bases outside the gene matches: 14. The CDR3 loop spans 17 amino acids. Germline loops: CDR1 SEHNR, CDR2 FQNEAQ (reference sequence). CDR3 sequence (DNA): TGTGCCAGCAGCTTATCCTGGGGTAGCGGGGGCCCGACGACCCAGTACTTC. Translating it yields CASSLSWGSGGPTTQYF.

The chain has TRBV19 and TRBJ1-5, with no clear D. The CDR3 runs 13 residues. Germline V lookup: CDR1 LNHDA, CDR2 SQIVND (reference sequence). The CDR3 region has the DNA TGTGGCGCGGGTGTGGTGAGCAATCAGCCCCAGCATTTT. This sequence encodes CGAGVVSNQPQHF.

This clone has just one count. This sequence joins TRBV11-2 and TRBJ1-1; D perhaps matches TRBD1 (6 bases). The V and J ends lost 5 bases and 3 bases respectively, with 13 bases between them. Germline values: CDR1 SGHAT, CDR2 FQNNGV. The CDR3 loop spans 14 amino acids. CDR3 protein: CASSLLTGHTEAFF. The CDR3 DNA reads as TGTGCCAGCAGCCTTTTGACAGGCCACACTGAAGCTTTCTTT.

The CDR3 nucleotides are TGTGCCAGCAGCTTAGTGGGACAGGGGCCTCTTGTGCGAGCTTTCTTT. This encodes CASSLVGQGPLVRAFF. The chain employs TRBV7-2 and TRBJ1-1; 10 positions agree with TRBD1. There are 16 residues in the CDR3. The V segment lost 1 base and the J segment 10 bases; nucleotides outside the gene matches: 12. Germline-derived CDR1 and CDR2 are SGHTA and FQGNSA.

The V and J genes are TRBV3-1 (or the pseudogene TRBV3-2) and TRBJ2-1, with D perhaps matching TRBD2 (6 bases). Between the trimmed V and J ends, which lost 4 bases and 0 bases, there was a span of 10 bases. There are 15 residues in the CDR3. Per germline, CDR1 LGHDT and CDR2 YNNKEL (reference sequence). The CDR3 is CASSPTRSSYNEQFF. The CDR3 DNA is TGTGCCAGCAGCCCGACTAGGAGCTCCTACAATGAGCAGTTCTTC.

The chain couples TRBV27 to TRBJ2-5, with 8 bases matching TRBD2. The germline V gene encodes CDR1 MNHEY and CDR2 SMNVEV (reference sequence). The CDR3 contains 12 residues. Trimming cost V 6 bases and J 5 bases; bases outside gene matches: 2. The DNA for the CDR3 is TGTGCCAGCAGGGCTAGCGGGGAGACCCAGTACTTC. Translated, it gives CASRASGETQYF.

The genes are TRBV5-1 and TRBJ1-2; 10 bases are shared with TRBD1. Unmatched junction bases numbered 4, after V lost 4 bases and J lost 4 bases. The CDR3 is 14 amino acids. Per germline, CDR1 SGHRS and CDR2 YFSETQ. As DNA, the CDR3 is TGCGCCAGCAGCCCGGGACAGGGGCCCTATGGCTACACCTTC. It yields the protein CASSPGQGPYGYTF.

CDR3 protein: CAWSSGTGYSEAFF. CDR3 sequence (DNA): TGTGCCTGGAGTAGCGGGACAGGGTACTCTGAAGCTTTCTTT. The chain has TRBV30 and TRBJ1-1, with 9 bases fitting TRBD1. Germline V gene lookup returns CDR1 GTSNPN and CDR2 SVGIG (reference sequence). The CDR3 is made up of 14 amino acids. J lost 6 bases, V lost 2 bases, and 7 bases had no gene match.

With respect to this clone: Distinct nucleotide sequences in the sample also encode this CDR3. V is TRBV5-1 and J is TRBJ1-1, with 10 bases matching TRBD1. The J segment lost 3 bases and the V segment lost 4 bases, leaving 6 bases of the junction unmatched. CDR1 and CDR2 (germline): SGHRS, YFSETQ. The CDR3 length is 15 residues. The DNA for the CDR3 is TGCGCCAGCAGCCCCCCGGGACAGGGGTACACTGAAGCTTTCTTT. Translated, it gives CASSPPGQGYTEAFF.

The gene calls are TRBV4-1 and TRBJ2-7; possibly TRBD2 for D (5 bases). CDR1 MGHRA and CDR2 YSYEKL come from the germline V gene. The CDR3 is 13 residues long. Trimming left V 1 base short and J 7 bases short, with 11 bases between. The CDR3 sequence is CASSQVLAWEQYF. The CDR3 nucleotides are TGCGCCAGCAGCCAAGTTTTAGCGTGGGAGCAGTACTTC.

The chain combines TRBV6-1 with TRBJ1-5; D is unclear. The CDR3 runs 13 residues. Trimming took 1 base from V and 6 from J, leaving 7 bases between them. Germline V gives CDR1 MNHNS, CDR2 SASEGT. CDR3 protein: CASSEVVGQPQHF. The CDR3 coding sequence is TGTGCCAGCAGTGAAGTGGTCGGTCAGCCCCAGCATTTT.

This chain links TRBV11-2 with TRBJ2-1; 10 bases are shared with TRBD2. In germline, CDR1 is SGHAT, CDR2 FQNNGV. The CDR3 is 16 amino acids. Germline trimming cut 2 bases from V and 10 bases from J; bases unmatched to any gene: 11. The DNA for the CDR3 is TGTGCCAGCAGCTTAACGAAGCAGCGGGGGGGCGGGGAGCAGTTCTTC. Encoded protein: CASSLTKQRGGGEQFF.

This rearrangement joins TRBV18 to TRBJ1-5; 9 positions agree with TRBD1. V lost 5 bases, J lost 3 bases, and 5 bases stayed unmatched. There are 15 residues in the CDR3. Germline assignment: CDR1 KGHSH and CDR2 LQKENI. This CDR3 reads CASSAGTGPNQPQHF. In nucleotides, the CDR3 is TGTGCCAGCTCAGCAGGGACAGGGCCCAATCAGCCCCAGCATTTT.

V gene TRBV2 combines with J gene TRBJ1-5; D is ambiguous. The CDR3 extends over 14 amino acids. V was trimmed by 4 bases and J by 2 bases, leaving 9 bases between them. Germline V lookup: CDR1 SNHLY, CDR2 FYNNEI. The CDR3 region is CASSGLGGNQPQHF. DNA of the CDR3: TGTGCCAGCAGTGGATTAGGAGGCAATCAGCCCCAGCATTTT.

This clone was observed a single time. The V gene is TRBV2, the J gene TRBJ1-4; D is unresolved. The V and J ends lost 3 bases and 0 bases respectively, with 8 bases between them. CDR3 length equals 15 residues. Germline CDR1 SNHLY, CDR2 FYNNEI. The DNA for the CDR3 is TGTGCCAGCAGTGATTCGGTCGCAACTAATGAAAAACTGTTTTTT. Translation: CASSDSVATNEKLFF.

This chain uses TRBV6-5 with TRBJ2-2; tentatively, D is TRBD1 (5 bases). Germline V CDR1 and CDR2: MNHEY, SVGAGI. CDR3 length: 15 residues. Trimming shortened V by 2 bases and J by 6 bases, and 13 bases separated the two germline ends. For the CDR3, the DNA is TGTGCCAGCAGTTACGGGCAGGGCGGCCCCGGGGAGCTGTTTTTT. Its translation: CASSYGQGGPGELFF.

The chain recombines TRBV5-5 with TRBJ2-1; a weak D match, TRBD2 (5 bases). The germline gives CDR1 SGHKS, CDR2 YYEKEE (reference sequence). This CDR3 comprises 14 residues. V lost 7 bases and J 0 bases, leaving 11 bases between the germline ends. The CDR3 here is CASPLGSSYNEQFF. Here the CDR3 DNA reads TGTGCCAGCCCCTTGGGGAGCTCCTACAATGAGCAGTTCTTC. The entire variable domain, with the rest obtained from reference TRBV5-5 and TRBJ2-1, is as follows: DAGVTQSPTHLIKTRGQQVTLRCSPISGHKSVSWYQQVLGQGPQFIFQYYEKEERGRGNFPDRFSARQFPNYSSELNVNALLLGDSALYLCASPLGSSYNEQFFGPGTRLTVL.

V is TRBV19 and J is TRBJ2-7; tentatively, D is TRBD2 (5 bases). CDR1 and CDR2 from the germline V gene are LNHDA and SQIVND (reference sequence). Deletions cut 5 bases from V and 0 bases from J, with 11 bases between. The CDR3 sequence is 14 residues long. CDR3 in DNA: TGTGCCAGTAGTTCACGGGGAAGCTCCTACGAGCAGTACTTC. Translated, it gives CASSSRGSSYEQYF. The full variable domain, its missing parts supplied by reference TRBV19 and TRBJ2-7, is DGGITQSPKYLFRKEGQNVTLSCEQNLNHDAMYWYRQDPGQGLRLIYYSQIVNDFQKGDIAEGYSVSREKKESFPLTVTSAQKNPTAFYLCASSSRGSSYEQYFGPGTRLTVT.

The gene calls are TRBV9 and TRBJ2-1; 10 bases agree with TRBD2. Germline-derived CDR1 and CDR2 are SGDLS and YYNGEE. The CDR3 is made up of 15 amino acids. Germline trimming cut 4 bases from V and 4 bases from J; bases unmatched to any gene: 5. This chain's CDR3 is CASSSLAGEYNEQFF. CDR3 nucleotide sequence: TGTGCCAGCAGCTCCCTAGCGGGAGAGTACAATGAGCAGTTCTTC.

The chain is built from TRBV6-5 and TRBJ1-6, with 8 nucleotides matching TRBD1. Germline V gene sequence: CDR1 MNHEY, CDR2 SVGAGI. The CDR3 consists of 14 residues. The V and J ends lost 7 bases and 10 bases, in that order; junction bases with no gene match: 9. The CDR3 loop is CASKSDRVVSPLHF. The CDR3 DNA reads TGTGCCAGCAAATCGGACAGGGTGGTATCACCCCTCCACTTT.